Below, 26 T cell receptor beta chains from the same sample are listed, as sequenced in a study of blood T cell repertoires in COVID-19. The table came from immunoSEQ multiplex PCR; TCRdb's copy has only in-frame clones and leaves some out. There are roughly 80,000 clones in the sample; 75% to 85% occur only once, and around 29% lies in the top ten. Source material: peripheral blood. Receptors originate from a human donor in a cohort sampled during active COVID-19.

The rearrangement links TRBV6-2 or TRBV6-3 to TRBJ1-1; 7 bases match TRBD1. The CDR3 runs to 15 residues. The germline CDR1 and CDR2 sequences are MNHEY and SVGEGT. V shed 2 bases and J 3 bases; nucleotides not matched to a gene: 6. The CDR3 nucleotides are TGTGCCAGCAGTTACGGCGGCAGGGGGGACACTGAAGCTTTCTTT. Protein: CASSYGGRGDTEAFF.

The chain has TRBV5-1 and TRBJ2-3, with D possibly being TRBD2 (5 bases). V lost 4 bases to trimming and J lost 0 bases, with 9 bases between them. Germline CDR1 reads SGHRS; CDR2 reads YFSETQ. The CDR3 runs to 14 residues. CDR3 bases: TGCGCCAGCAGCAGGAGCGGTAGCACAGATACGCAGTATTTT. The encoded protein is CASSRSGSTDTQYF.

V and J are TRBV7-3 and TRBJ1-1, with TRBD1 matching 8 bases. The CDR3 spans 13 residues. The germline V gene has CDR1 SGHTA and CDR2 FQGTGA. V lost 2 bases, J lost 4 bases, and 0 bases stayed unmatched. The CDR3 DNA reads TGTGCCAGCAGCTTAGGGACAGGCACTGAAGCTTTCTTT. This sequence encodes CASSLGTGTEAFF.

This chain links TRBV2 with TRBJ1-5; 8 nucleotides agree with TRBD1. The junction had 7 bases not matched to a gene; V was cut back by 3 bases and J by 6 bases. Germline CDR1 reads SNHLY; CDR2 reads FYNNEI. The CDR3 is 15 amino acids. The DNA for the CDR3 is TGTGCCAGCAGTGACGAACAGGGGGGCGGTCAGCCCCAGCATTTT. Residues: CASSDEQGGGQPQHF. The whole variable domain, filled in from reference TRBV2 and TRBJ1-5, reads EPEVTQTPSHQVTQMGQEVILRCVPISNHLYFYWYRQILGQKVEFLVSFYNNEISEKSEIFDDQFSVERPDGSNFTLKIRSTKLEDSAMYFCASSDEQGGGQPQHFGDGTRLSIL.

The chain couples TRBV3-1 (or the pseudogene TRBV3-2) to TRBJ2-5; D is uncertain. Germline V CDR1 and CDR2: LGHDT, YNNKEL (reference sequence). Trimming shortened V by 1 base and J by 4 bases, and 7 bases separated the two germline ends. The CDR3 has 13 residues. CDR3 loop: CASSQGTGETQYF. The CDR3 DNA follows: TGTGCCAGCAGCCAAGGAACTGGAGAGACCCAGTACTTC.

The chain links TRBV7-8 to TRBJ1-2, with 8 bases identical to TRBD1. Looked up from germline, CDR1 is SGHVS and CDR2 is FQNEAQ. The V and J ends lost 5 bases and 3 bases, in that order; junction bases with no gene match: 5. This CDR3 region has 14 residues. CDR3 in amino acids: CASSATGAHYGYTF. The CDR3 DNA is TGTGCCAGCAGCGCGACAGGGGCCCACTATGGCTACACCTTC. Using reference TRBV7-8 and TRBJ1-2 for the parts outside the CDR3, the full variable domain is GAGVSQSPRYKVAKRGQDVALRCDPISGHVSLFWYQQALGQGPEFLTYFQNEAQLDKSGLPSDRFFAERPEGSVSTLKIQRTQQEDSAVYLCASSATGAHYGYTFGSGTRLTVV.

J is TRBJ2-1 and V is TRBV19, with D unresolved. V lost 5 bases to trimming and J lost 0 bases, with 11 bases between them. The CDR3 extends over 15 amino acids. Looked up from germline, CDR1 is LNHDA and CDR2 is SQIVND (reference sequence). The CDR3 here is CASSLSLGSYNEQFF. The CDR3 region has the DNA TGTGCCAGTAGTTTGTCCCTCGGCTCCTACAATGAGCAGTTCTTC.

V is TRBV4-1 and J is TRBJ1-6, with 7 bases fitting TRBD1. The length of the CDR3 is 14 residues. J lost 8 bases, V lost 4 bases, and 5 bases had no gene match. Germline CDR1 MGHRA, CDR2 YSYEKL. In DNA form, the CDR3 reads TGCGCCAGCAGCCCCCGGGACAGTGATTCACCCCTCCACTTT. Its protein is CASSPRDSDSPLHF.

The V gene is TRBV3-1 (or the pseudogene TRBV3-2), the J gene TRBJ1-4; D is undetermined. Germline values: CDR1 LGHDT, CDR2 YNNKEL (reference sequence). V dropped 3 bases and J dropped 8 bases, with 13 bases sitting between them. The CDR3 consists of 14 residues. CDR3 amino acids: CASSHSTQEEKLFF. In nucleotides, the CDR3 is TGTGCCAGCAGCCACAGCACCCAGGAAGAAAAACTGTTTTTT.

In the case of this clone: Sequence at one end of the junction differs from germline and may be a read error. This chain connects TRBV5-1 to TRBJ2-7; 10 nucleotides match TRBD1. The CDR3 runs 16 residues. CDR1 and CDR2 (germline): SGHRS, YFSETQ. The CDR3 loop reads CASSAAPGQGSPHPGF. The DNA for the CDR3 is TGCGCCAGCAGCGCCGCCCCGGGACAGGGGTCTCCCCACCCAGGCTTC.

This chain links TRBV27 with TRBJ2-1; 7 bases are a match to TRBD2. Germline lookup yields CDR1 MNHEY and CDR2 SMNVEV (reference sequence). This CDR3 is built from 15 residues. V dropped 6 bases and J dropped 7; count of bases not matched to a gene: 12. The CDR3 reads CASSLFRGEGNEQFF. For the CDR3, the DNA is TGTGCCAGCAGCCTATTTCGGGGGGAGGGAAATGAGCAGTTCTTC.

CDR3 bases: TGTGCCAGCAGTTTGGGTGAAACGGGATTCCGGGCCACTGAAGCTTTCTTT. This sequence encodes CASSLGETGFRATEAFF. The J gene is TRBJ1-1, the V gene TRBV28; unclear D gene. The germline gives CDR1 MDHEN, CDR2 SYDVKM. Trimming shortened V by 3 bases and J by 4 bases, and 21 bases separated the two germline ends. The CDR3 sequence is 17 residues long.

The chain carries TRBV10-3 and TRBJ2-1; a possible D gene is TRBD1 (5 bases). Trimming took off 3 bases at V and 6 bases at J, with 12 bases between the two ends. Germline lookup yields CDR1 ENHRY and CDR2 SYGVKD. The CDR3 consists of 14 residues. CDR3 in amino acids: CAISEERQGNEQFF. In nucleotides, the CDR3 is TGTGCCATCAGTGAAGAGAGGCAGGGCAATGAGCAGTTCTTC.

This chain joins TRBV2 and TRBJ2-1; D gene ambiguous. CDR1 and CDR2 from the germline V gene are SNHLY and FYNNEI. The CDR3 covers 12 residues. Trimming cost V 6 bases and J 3 bases, with 6 bases left between them. The CDR3 sequence: CASRTYYNEQFF. The CDR3 DNA sequence: TGTGCCAGCAGGACTTACTACAATGAGCAGTTCTTC. Combining the CDR3 with reference TRBV2 and TRBJ2-1 gives the whole variable domain EPEVTQTPSHQVTQMGQEVILRCVPISNHLYFYWYRQILGQKVEFLVSFYNNEISEKSEIFDDQFSVERPDGSNFTLKIRSTKLEDSAMYFCASRTYYNEQFFGPGTRLTVL.

The V gene is TRBV12-3 or TRBV12-4, the J gene TRBJ1-3; D remains unclear. V gave up 7 bases and J gave up 0 bases, with 4 bases separating them. This CDR3 spans 12 amino acids. For the CDR3, the DNA is TGTGCCAGCACCCTCTCTGGAAACACCATATATTTT. Residues: CASTLSGNTIYF.

This chain's CDR3 is CASSFNSYNSPLHF. The CDR3 DNA sequence: TGTGCCAGCAGTTTCAACTCCTATAATTCACCCCTCCACTTT. This chain joins TRBV27 and TRBJ1-6, with D hard to call. Germline CDR1 reads MNHEY; CDR2 reads SMNVEV (reference sequence). The CDR3 length is 14 residues. V was pared by 3 bases and J by 0 bases, with 3 bases between.

The chain is built from TRBV19 and TRBJ2-3; the D gene is possibly TRBD1 (6 bases). Germline-derived CDR1 and CDR2 are LNHDA and SQIVND (reference sequence). Trimming removed 3 bases from V and 6 bases from J, with 13 bases in between. CDR3 length: 14 amino acids. CDR3 bases: TGTGCCAGTAGTATCAGGGGCTTATTGGATACGCAGTATTTT. It translates to CASSIRGLLDTQYF. The full variable domain, rest sourced from reference TRBV19 and TRBJ2-3, is DGGITQSPKYLFRKEGQNVTLSCEQNLNHDAMYWYRQDPGQGLRLIYYSQIVNDFQKGDIAEGYSVSREKKESFPLTVTSAQKNPTAFYLCASSIRGLLDTQYFGPGTRLTVL.

The V call is TRBV2, the J call TRBJ2-5; TRBD2 is a possible D gene (6 bases). V gave up 7 bases and J gave up 4 bases, with 19 bases separating them. The CDR3 extends over 15 amino acids. CDR1 is SNHLY, CDR2 FYNNEI, per germline. CDR3: CASIRQAGWGETQYF. CDR3 in DNA: TGTGCCAGCATCAGACAAGCGGGCTGGGGAGAGACCCAGTACTTC.

The rearrangement links TRBV27 to TRBJ1-2, with 9 bases fitting TRBD1. V lost 3 bases, J lost 2 bases, and 10 bases stayed unmatched. The V gene's germline CDR1 is MNHEY and CDR2 SMNVEV (reference sequence). This CDR3 contains 17 residues. The CDR3 region has the DNA TGTGCCAGCAGTTTTACGGACAGGGGACTCACGAACTATGGCTACACCTTC. Its translation: CASSFTDRGLTNYGYTF.

There are a few counts of this clone. This chain connects TRBV7-3 to TRBJ2-2; perhaps TRBD1 as D (6 bases). CDR1 is SGHTA, CDR2 FQGTGA, per germline. V lost 3 bases to trimming and J lost 5 bases, with 7 bases between them. The CDR3 consists of 13 residues. The CDR3 sequence is CASSFRGTGELFF. The CDR3 DNA is TGTGCCAGCAGCTTCAGGGGAACCGGGGAGCTGTTTTTT. The whole variable domain, filled in from reference TRBV7-3 and TRBJ2-2, reads GAGVSQTPSNKVTEKGKYVELRCDPISGHTALYWYRQSLGQGPEFLIYFQGTGAADDSGLPNDRFFAVRPEGSVSTLKIQRTERGDSAVYLCASSFRGTGELFFGEGSRLTVL.

The chain is built from TRBV5-6 and TRBJ1-2; 8 bases line up with TRBD1. The CDR3 loop spans 15 amino acids. Germline assignment: CDR1 SGHDT and CDR2 YYEEEE. V lost 4 bases and J lost 5; bases outside the gene matches: 10. CDR3 region: CASSTTRTGRYGYTF. For the CDR3, the DNA is TGTGCCAGCAGCACTACTCGGACAGGGCGGTATGGCTACACCTTC.

This chain connects TRBV2 to TRBJ2-7; D possibly corresponds to TRBD1 (6 bases). This CDR3 spans 15 amino acids. V was pared by 7 bases and J by 6 bases, with 22 bases between. Germline lookup yields CDR1 SNHLY and CDR2 FYNNEI. Here the CDR3 DNA reads TGTGCCAGCATGAGGTTGGGGACATATTTGGCCGAGCAGTACTTC. Encoded protein: CASMRLGTYLAEQYF.

This clone was counted a single time. This chain connects TRBV3-1 (or the pseudogene TRBV3-2) to TRBJ2-1; D gene ambiguous. The germline gives CDR1 LGHDT, CDR2 YNNKEL (reference sequence). Trimming stripped 7 bases from V and 0 bases from J, with 7 bases between. The CDR3 totals 13 residues. In DNA, the CDR3 is TGTGCCAGCACCCTTAGCTCCTACAATGAGCAGTTCTTC. Its protein product is CASTLSSYNEQFF.

For this clone: Other DNA variants within this sample encode the same CDR3. The chain has TRBV19 and TRBJ1-5; TRBD1 matches at 7 bases. This CDR3 region has 14 residues. The J segment lost 5 bases and the V segment lost 3 bases, leaving 4 bases of the junction unmatched. From germline, CDR1 is LNHDA and CDR2 SQIVND (reference sequence). The CDR3 DNA sequence: TGTGCCAGTAGTATCTGGACAGGCGATCAGCCCCAGCATTTT. Its protein is CASSIWTGDQPQHF.

The chain couples TRBV7-9 to TRBJ1-2; 8 nucleotides line up with TRBD1. The CDR3 consists of 15 residues. CDR1 and CDR2 (germline): SEHNR, FQNEAQ (reference sequence). V lost 5 bases to trimming and J lost 4 bases; unmatched junction nucleotides: 9. CDR3 region: CASSPGGQALYGYTF. The DNA of the CDR3 is TGTGCCAGCAGCCCAGGGGGACAGGCCCTCTATGGCTACACCTTC. Together with reference TRBV7-9 and TRBJ1-2, the CDR3 gives the full variable domain: DTGVSQNPRHKITKRGQNVTFRCDPISEHNRLYWYRQTLGQGPEFLTYFQNEAQLEKSRLLSDRFSAERPKGSFSTLEIQRTEQGDSAMYLCASSPGGQALYGYTFGSGTRLTVV.

This clone has a handful of counts. This chain uses TRBV7-2 with TRBJ1-6; TRBD1 aligns across 7 bases. Germline CDR1 and CDR2: SGHTA and FQGNSA. The CDR3 extends over 15 amino acids. The V and J ends lost 2 bases and 10 bases, in that order; junction bases with no gene match: 8. CDR3 DNA: TGTGCCAGCAGCTTATTTAGGGGGCAAGGATCACCCCTCCACTTT. This codes for CASSLFRGQGSPLHF.